A selection of T cell receptor beta chains follows, all from one sample in a study of blood T cell repertoires in COVID-19. The data were produced by immunoSEQ multiplex PCR, yet TCRdb's version contains in-frame clones alone and is incomplete. The data hold about 220,000 clones, with 75% to 90% observed a single time. Sequenced: PBMCs or T cells enriched from blood (not recorded which). These receptors all come from a woman aged 18-29 years in a cohort exposed to, infected with or recovered from COVID-19 (not recorded which). Both conserved end residues are part of each CDR3. The order of the fields is D gene, J gene, V gene, CDR3 length, clone size, CDR3 DNA, CDR3 protein. A D gene is named only where the DNA matches it firmly. Clone size appears in some rows only: once, few, many, or a class for an expanded clone.

TRBD2	TRBJ2-1	TRBV5-1	18	once	TGCGCCAGCAGCGCAAGGGGACTAGCGGGGCGCGGTTACAATGAGCAGTTCTTC	CASSARGLAGRGYNEQFF
-	TRBJ2-3	TRBV5-1	14	-	TGCGCCAGCAGCTTCGAGGGATTCACAGATACGCAGTATTTT	CASSFEGFTDTQYF
-	TRBJ2-7	TRBV7-3	14	-	TGTGCCAGCAGCTTAACGGACGGAGGCTACGAGCAGTACTTC	CASSLTDGGYEQYF
-	TRBJ1-1	TRBV6-5	13	-	TGTGCCAGCAGCCGCGACAGAGACACTGAAGCTTTCTTT	CASSRDRDTEAFF
TRBD1	TRBJ2-5	TRBV11-1	15	-	TGTGCCAGCAGCTTAGCCGGGACAGCGCAAGAGACCCAGTACTTC	CASSLAGTAQETQYF
-	TRBJ2-2	TRBV12-3/TRBV12-4	13	-	TGTGCCAGCAGTTTTGGCAACACCGGGGAGCTGTTTTTT	CASSFGNTGELFF
-	TRBJ2-7	TRBV11-1	14	-	TGTGCCAGCAGCTCCCCTGGGGAGTCCTACGAGCAGTACTTC	CASSSPGESYEQYF
-	TRBJ2-2	TRBV6-5	15	-	TGTGCCAGCAGTTCCCGGAGAGGGCGGACCGGGGAGCTGTTTTTT	CASSSRRGRTGELFF
-	TRBJ1-1	TRBV10-3	14	-	TGTGCCATCAGCCCCAAGGCGGAGAACACTGAAGCTTTCTTT	CAISPKAENTEAFF
TRBD2	TRBJ2-7	TRBV7-8	15	once	TGTGCCAGCAGCCGAGGTAGCGGGACCTCCTACGAGCAGTACTTC	CASSRGSGTSYEQYF
-	TRBJ1-1	TRBV7-9	13	-	TGTGCCAGCAGCACCCCCGGGGTCACTGAAGCTTTCTTT	CASSTPGVTEAFF
TRBD1	TRBJ1-1	TRBV5-6	14	-	TGTGCCAGCAGCTGGGGACAGGGGTGGACTGAAGCTTTCTTT	CASSWGQGWTEAFF
TRBD2	TRBJ2-7	TRBV10-1	15	once	TGCGCCAGCAGTGAGTCCGGGAGGGGGATCGATGAGCAGTACTTC	CASSESGRGIDEQYF
-	TRBJ1-2	TRBV7-9	17	-	TGTGCCAGCAGCTTACTTGACAGCCCGCACGCGAGCTATGGCTACACCTTC	CASSLLDSPHASYGYTF
-	TRBJ2-4	TRBV2	15	-	TGTGCCAGCATGCTTCGACACCTAGCCAAAAACATTCAGTACTTC	CASMLRHLAKNIQYF
TRBD1	TRBJ1-2	TRBV5-4	17	-	TGTGCCAGCAGCTTGGCCGGGACAGGGGGCTCGGTGAATGGCTACACCTTC	CASSLAGTGGSVNGYTF
-	TRBJ2-5	TRBV7-9	13	-	TGTGCCAGCAGCTTACAGGGCCCCGAGACCCAGTACTTC	CASSLQGPETQYF
-	TRBJ1-1	TRBV7-6	15	-	TGTGCCAGCAGCTTCGAGGGAGGAGTGGACACTGAAGCTTTCTTT	CASSFEGGVDTEAFF
-	TRBJ1-4	TRBV5-5	14	-	TGTGCCAGCAGCCCCGAGGGGGTCGGTGAAAAACTGTTTTTT	CASSPEGVGEKLFF
-	TRBJ2-2	TRBV19	18	-	TGTGCCAGTAGTATAGATTCCGGCGGCCTCGCGAACACCGGGGAGCTGTTTTTT	CASSIDSGGLANTGELFF
TRBD2	TRBJ2-5	TRBV6-2/TRBV6-3	17	-	TGTGCCAGCAGTTACTCGACCCCAACTAGCGGCCAAGAGACCCAGTACTTC	CASSYSTPTSGQETQYF
TRBD1	TRBJ2-7	TRBV5-4	15	-	TGTGCCAGCAGCCCAGGACAGATCAGGGGGAGCGAGCAGTACTTC	CASSPGQIRGSEQYF
-	TRBJ1-5	TRBV19	16	once	TGTGCCAGTAGTTCGGCCGGCGGAGATAGCAATCAGCCCCAGCATTTT	CASSSAGGDSNQPQHF
TRBD1	TRBJ1-1	TRBV4-1	15	-	TGCGCCAGCAGCCAGGCCGACAGGGGGAACACTGAAGCTTTCTTT	CASSQADRGNTEAFF
-	TRBJ1-5	TRBV9	15	-	TGTGCCAGCAGCGGCGGAGGGTCCAGCAATCAGCCCCAGCATTTT	CASSGGGSSNQPQHF
-	TRBJ2-7	TRBV5-1	17	-	TGCGCCAGCAGCTTGGGACTGGGAAGGACAGCCTCCTACGAGCAGTACTTC	CASSLGLGRTASYEQYF
TRBD2	TRBJ2-1	TRBV2	15	-	TGTGCCAGCAGGCGGGGACTAGGGTCGGGCAATGAGCAGTTCTTC	CASRRGLGSGNEQFF
-	TRBJ1-3	TRBV9	14	once	TGTGCCAGCAGCGTGGCCGTCTCTGGAAACACCATATATTTT	CASSVAVSGNTIYF
TRBD2	TRBJ2-3	TRBV6-6	11	-	TGTGCCAGCTCCGGGGGGGTGCGGCAGTATTTT	CASSGGVRQYF
-	TRBJ2-1	TRBV28	14	once	TGTGCCAGCGGTAATCAGGGTTCCTACAATGAGCAGTTCTTC	CASGNQGSYNEQFF
-	TRBJ1-5	TRBV6-1	17	-	TGTGCCAGCAGTGAGCTCCAACCAGAGAAGAGGCGTCAGCCCCAGCATTTT	CASSELQPEKRRQPQHF